This is a list of T cell receptor beta chains from one sample in a study of blood T cell repertoires in COVID-19. Generated by immunoSEQ multiplex PCR, the TCRdb table keeps only in-frame clones and is missing some. This sample yields about 100,000 clones, of which 70% to 90% are seen a single time; approximately 2% belongs to the top ten. What was sequenced was peripheral blood. These receptors were obtained from a man aged 50 to 60 with active COVID-19. The CDR3 runs from the conserved cysteine through the conserved F or W. D genes are given only for firm matches.

CDR3 length | J gene | D gene | V gene | CDR3 protein
16 | TRBJ2-7 | TRBD1 | TRBV3-1/TRBV3-2 | CASSQEGTGWSREQYF
14 | TRBJ2-2 | NA | TRBV6-5 | CASTRGGRSGELFF
12 | TRBJ1-3 | NA | TRBV12-3/TRBV12-4 | CASKRSGNTIYF
16 | TRBJ2-1 | TRBD2 | TRBV3-1/TRBV3-2 | CASSHRGGVVYNEQFF
15 | TRBJ1-3 | NA | TRBV5-1 | CASSYYAGTGNTIYF
13 | TRBJ1-2 | NA | TRBV11-2 | CASSLADLGSYTF
13 | TRBJ2-1 | NA | TRBV4-1 | CASSLLIDNEQFF
12 | TRBJ1-2 | NA | TRBV25-1 | CASRDSHYGYTF
11 | TRBJ2-3 | NA | TRBV11-2 | CASMSGGTQYF
17 | TRBJ1-5 | NA | TRBV6-2/TRBV6-3 | CASSWSQGLVYGQPQHF
13 | TRBJ1-2 | TRBD1 | TRBV9 | CASSLGQTYGYTF
13 | TRBJ2-1 | NA | TRBV5-4 | CASSPGAYNEQFF
15 | TRBJ1-2 | NA | TRBV4-3 | CASSQGRSTVTGYTF
15 | TRBJ2-7 | TRBD2 | TRBV14 | CASSRLTSGAHEQYF
14 | TRBJ1-1 | NA | TRBV5-8 | CASSPDWRNTEAFF
16 | TRBJ2-5 | TRBD2 | TRBV9 | CASSSRGGGARETQYF
18 | TRBJ2-5 | TRBD2 | TRBV15 | CATSRAKRGGPYQETQYF
17 | TRBJ1-5 | NA | TRBV7-8 | CASSSARWREFNQPQHF
12 | TRBJ2-1 | NA | TRBV5-6 | CASTQLNNEQFF
15 | TRBJ2-1 | NA | TRBV18 | CATTVWGVEDNEQFF
15 | TRBJ1-2 | NA | TRBV2 | CASRNARAGAGGYTF
12 | TRBJ2-4 | NA | TRBV15 | CATKGPGNIQYF
12 | TRBJ1-1 | TRBD1 | TRBV16 | CASSPGTGEAFF
15 | TRBJ1-2 | TRBD1 | TRBV19 | CASSIKGAGLYGYTF
14 | TRBJ1-1 | TRBD1 | TRBV28 | CASSSTGKNTEAFF
18 | TRBJ2-6 | TRBD1 | TRBV5-6 | CASSFFGTGLGGANVLTF
14 | TRBJ1-2 | NA | TRBV6-6 | CASSYRTANYGYTF
15 | TRBJ1-4 | NA | TRBV7-5 | CARSLKTMGEEKLFF
12 | TRBJ2-1 | NA | TRBV27 | CANNSLGGEQFF
14 | TRBJ1-2 | TRBD1 | TRBV2 | CASSTRQGGYGYTF
14 | TRBJ1-2 | NA | TRBV5-1 | CASSLALADYGYTF
15 | TRBJ2-7 | TRBD2 | TRBV5-1 | CASSSLAGGDYEQYF
14 | TRBJ1-5 | NA | TRBV20-1 | CSASSGERNQPQHF
17 | TRBJ2-3 | NA | TRBV7-6 | CASSLGPRGGLKDTQYF
17 | TRBJ2-5 | NA | TRBV4-3 | CASSQAGLRATGETQYF
14 | TRBJ1-5 | TRBD1 | TRBV7-2 | CASSALQGNQPQHF
14 | TRBJ2-3 | TRBD2 | TRBV5-1 | CASSGGRGADTQYF
16 | TRBJ2-5 | TRBD1 | TRBV19 | CASSTLTGGTGKTQYF
11 | TRBJ1-2 | NA | TRBV20-1 | CSARSGYGYTF